The 14 T cell receptor beta chains below come from one sample, sequenced in a study of post-analysis software for immune sequencing data. The study, taken as a whole, reports: Relative to controls, patients had a few TRBV segments at higher frequency, with TRBV5-6, TRBV5-1 and TRBV20-1 among these.

TCR beta libraries were prepared from cDNA with unique molecular identifiers. MiXCR, run by TCRdb on the PCR reads, gives a single entry per CDR3 protein. The sample lists about 540,000 distinct CDR3 sequences, less than 40% seen once, with approximately 5.4% in the top ten. These TCRs are of unknown antigen specificity. Sequenced input: blood. Every receptor here comes from a girl younger than 18 with multiple sclerosis.

The chain is built from TRBV4-2 and TRBJ1-5; D is perhaps TRBD1 (6 bases). The V gene's germline CDR1 is LGHNA and CDR2 YNFKEQ. The CDR3 runs 16 residues. V dropped 0 bases and J dropped 4 bases, with 13 bases sitting between them. The DNA for the CDR3 is TGTGCCAGCAGCCAAGATCGGGGGCAAGGTAATCAGCCCCAGCATTTT. Its translation: CASSQDRGQGNQPQHF.

The genes are TRBV6-1 and TRBJ1-2; no clear D gene. CDR1 and CDR2 from the germline V gene are MNHNS and SASEGT. The CDR3 has 13 amino acids. The ends were cut back, 7 bases at V and 0 bases at J, with 9 bases in the middle. The CDR3 reads CASKRTANYGYTF. CDR3 DNA sequence: TGTGCCAGCAAGCGGACGGCTAACTATGGCTACACCTTC.

This clonotype was seen a handful of times. The chain joins TRBV7-2 to TRBJ1-1, with D perhaps TRBD1 (5 bases). Per the germline V gene, CDR1 is SGHTA and CDR2 is FQGNSA. This CDR3 is built from 17 residues. V shed 4 bases and J shed 1 base, with 19 bases lying between them. CDR3 in DNA: TGTGCCAGCAGCTCCCTCGGTGGGGCATTTAGGAACACTGAAGCTTTCTTT. Translating it yields CASSSLGGAFRNTEAFF.

The rearrangement uses TRBV6-1 and TRBJ2-3; 7 positions match TRBD1. The CDR3 covers 15 residues. Trimming took 2 bases from V and 1 from J; bases not matched to a gene: 3. Germline CDR1 reads MNHNS; CDR2 reads SASEGT. This CDR3 is CASSEYRGRTDTQYF. In DNA, the CDR3 is TGTGCCAGCAGTGAATACAGGGGACGCACAGATACGCAGTATTTT.

This clonotype was recorded only once. The junction departs from the called germline gene at one end, perhaps through a read error. The CDR3 loop reads CASSFGTQEAQYF. DNA for the CDR3: TGTGCCAGCAGCTTCGGGACACAAGAGGCCCAGTACTTC. This sequence joins TRBV7-3 and TRBJ2-5, with D perhaps TRBD1 (6 bases). CDR3 size: 13 residues. The germline CDR1 and CDR2 sequences are SGHTA and FQGTGA.

The V call is TRBV2, the J call TRBJ2-7; D might be TRBD1 or TRBD2, each matching 5 bases. The length of the CDR3 is 13 residues. Per germline, CDR1 SNHLY and CDR2 FYNNEI. V was pared by 6 bases and J by 6 bases, with 15 bases between. CDR3 sequence reads: CASRPGPQTEQYF. For the CDR3, the DNA is TGTGCCAGCAGACCGGGACCACAAACCGAGCAGTACTTC.

This clonotype was detected a few times. This chain joins TRBV29-1 and TRBJ1-1; 7 nucleotides match TRBD1. CDR1 SQVTM and CDR2 ANQGSEA come from the germline V gene. This CDR3 contains 14 residues. J lost 1 base, V lost 6 bases, and 8 bases had no gene match. CDR3 coding DNA: TGCAGCGTACCCACCGGGACAGCGAACACTGAAGCTTTCTTT. As protein: CSVPTGTANTEAFF.

The sample holds a few counts of this clonotype. Its ends do not fully match the called genes, so a read error is possible. The rearrangement joins TRBV11-2 to TRBJ2-1; D not certain. Germline values: CDR1 SGHAT, CDR2 FQNNGV. There are 15 residues in the CDR3. The CDR3 DNA reads as TGTGCCAGCAGCGTAGACACCGCCTCCTACAATGAGCAGTTCTTC. Amino acid sequence: CASSVDTASYNEQFF.

The V and J genes are TRBV6-6 and TRBJ1-2; no reliable D call. This CDR3 is built from 13 residues. CDR1 is MNHNY and CDR2 is SVGAGI in the germline V gene (reference sequence). Deletions cut 7 bases from V and 5 bases from J, with 14 bases between. The CDR3 nucleotides read TGTGCCAGCACTCCGGACGGAAGTTATGGCTACACCTTC. Amino acids: CASTPDGSYGYTF.

The table lists this clonotype with a few counts. This chain links TRBV7-3 with TRBJ2-7; 12 bases match TRBD2. The CDR3 is made up of 13 amino acids. V dropped 5 bases and J dropped 10; count of bases not matched to a gene: 6. In germline, CDR1 is SGHTA, CDR2 FQGTGA. CDR3 coding DNA: TGTGCCAGCAGCCAGACTAGCGGGGGAACCCAGTACTTC. Translated, it gives CASSQTSGGTQYF.

This clonotype showed up just once. At one end, the junction sequence differs from germline, possibly due to a read error. V usage is TRBV7-2 and J usage is TRBJ2-5; D might be TRBD1 (6 bases). CDR3 length equals 15 residues. CDR1 and CDR2 from the germline V gene are SGHTA and FQGNSA. The CDR3 loop is CAGSPIARGSETQYF. Here the CDR3 DNA reads TGTGCCGGCAGCCCTATAGCGAGGGGGTCGGAGACCCAGTACTTC.

This clonotype was seen only a few times. The chain employs TRBV15 and TRBJ1-2; D is perhaps TRBD1 (5 bases). CDR1 and CDR2 (germline): LNHNV, YYDKDF (reference sequence). The CDR3 is 14 amino acids. The germline V and J ends were trimmed by 0 bases and 2 bases, with 7 bases remaining between them. The CDR3 region is CATSRDRGNYGYTF. CDR3 sequence (DNA): TGTGCCACCAGCAGAGATCGGGGGAACTATGGCTACACCTTC.

V usage is TRBV3-1 and J usage is TRBJ1-2; weak D call: TRBD1 (6 bases). Trimming removed 0 bases at V and 6 bases at J, with 11 bases between. This CDR3 is built from 14 residues. Germline V gene lookup returns CDR1 LGHDT and CDR2 YNNKEL (reference sequence). This CDR3 reads CASSQEQGVHGYTF. The CDR3, as DNA: TGTGCCAGCAGCCAAGAACAGGGAGTCCATGGCTACACCTTC. Filled out from reference TRBV3-1 and TRBJ1-2, the complete variable domain reads DTAVSQTPKYLVTQMGNDKSIKCEQNLGHDTMYWYKQDSKKFLKIMFSYNNKELIINETVPNRFSPKSPDKAHLNLHINSLELGDSAVYFCASSQEQGVHGYTFGSGTRLTVV.

CDR3 residues: CASSSTSSDTQYF. CDR3 coding DNA: TGTGCCAGCAGCTCGACTAGTTCAGATACGCAGTATTTT. The chain employs TRBV5-4 and TRBJ2-3; maybe TRBD2 (6 bases). Germline loops: CDR1 SGHNT, CDR2 YYREEE (reference sequence). CDR3 size: 13 residues. V lost 3 bases and J lost 4, with 9 bases in between.